Shown below are 12 T cell receptor beta chains from a single sample sequenced in a study of control samples from healthy donors and cancer patients. The repertoire was sequenced with immunoSEQ multiplex PCR; TCRdb's copy has only in-frame clones and lacks some. The sample contains 130,000 to 150,000 clones, over 85% of which appear only once. Sequencing used blood. These receptors were collected from a man aged 18 to 35 in good health.

V and J are TRBV6-5 and TRBJ1-5; D uncertain. The CDR3 length is 15 residues. Trimming pared 5 bases from V and 6 bases from J, leaving 17 bases between. Germline V gene data show CDR1 as MNHEY and CDR2 as SVGAGI. Here the CDR3 reads CASSMAASGLQPQHF. DNA of the CDR3: TGTGCCAGCAGTATGGCGGCATCCGGTCTTCAGCCCCAGCATTTT.

The chain couples TRBV7-9 to TRBJ1-2, with a weak D call TRBD1 (5 bases). The germline V gene encodes CDR1 SEHNR and CDR2 FQNEAQ (reference sequence). The ends were cut back, 3 bases at V and 4 bases at J, with 9 bases in the middle. The CDR3 has 13 residues. Here the CDR3 reads CASSFEGTYGYTF. The CDR3 nucleotides are TGTGCCAGCAGCTTCGAGGGGACCTATGGCTACACCTTC.

The chain joins TRBV7-9 to TRBJ2-1, with 7 bases matching TRBD1. The ends lost 5 bases at V and 8 bases at J; junction bases unmatched: 9. Per germline, CDR1 SEHNR and CDR2 FQNEAQ (reference sequence). CDR3 length equals 14 residues. The chain's CDR3 is CASSARDSRHEQFF. CDR3 DNA sequence: TGTGCCAGCAGCGCCCGGGACAGTCGACATGAGCAGTTCTTC.

This clone was seen only once. The J gene is TRBJ1-2, the V gene TRBV27; TRBD1 matches at 9 bases. In germline, CDR1 is MNHEY, CDR2 SMNVEV (reference sequence). The CDR3 runs to 15 residues. The V segment lost 5 bases and the J segment 4 bases; nucleotides outside the gene matches: 8. This CDR3 is CASSPRDRAIYGYTF. Here the CDR3 DNA reads TGTGCCAGCAGTCCCCGGGACAGGGCGATCTATGGCTACACCTTC.

The V and J genes are TRBV30 and TRBJ2-1; unclear D gene. Germline V lookup: CDR1 GTSNPN, CDR2 SVGIG (reference sequence). The V end was cut by 4 bases, the J end by 5 bases, with 12 bases between. The CDR3 is 13 residues long. CDR3 sequence (DNA): TGTGCCTGGAACACCCGCTTGGACAATGAGCAGTTCTTC. Protein sequence: CAWNTRLDNEQFF.

The chain recombines TRBV7-2 with TRBJ2-7; D gene unclear. The V gene lost 1 base and the J gene lost 4 bases, with 5 bases spanning the gap. The CDR3 runs to 12 residues. Germline lookup yields CDR1 SGHTA and CDR2 FQGNSA. The CDR3 loop is CASSLVGYEQYF. The CDR3 bases are TGTGCCAGCAGCTTAGTAGGGTACGAGCAGTACTTC.

The chain uses TRBV6-2 or TRBV6-3 and TRBJ1-5; D remains unclear. CDR1 and CDR2 from the germline V gene are MNHEY and SVGEGT. The CDR3 length is 12 residues. The V gene lost 4 bases and the J gene lost 5 bases, with 6 bases spanning the gap. The CDR3 reads CASSSIHQPQHF. CDR3 sequence (DNA): TGTGCCAGCAGTTCTATCCATCAGCCCCAGCATTTT.

The chain employs TRBV4-3 and TRBJ2-3; 11 positions agree with TRBD2. The V and J ends lost 0 bases and 4 bases, in that order; junction bases with no gene match: 12. This CDR3 has 19 residues. The germline V gene has CDR1 LGHNA and CDR2 YSLEER. The CDR3: CASSQDPPLAGGPADTQYF. In nucleotides, the CDR3 is TGCGCCAGCAGCCAAGACCCCCCTTTAGCGGGAGGGCCGGCAGATACGCAGTATTTT.

The chain has TRBV5-1 and TRBJ2-3, with TRBD2 matching 12 bases. Germline V gene data show CDR1 as SGHRS and CDR2 as YFSETQ. The length of the CDR3 is 16 residues. With 3 bases clipped from V and 5 bases from J, the junction kept 7 bases outside the gene matches. CDR3 in amino acids: CASSSPLAGGGDTQYF. Here the CDR3 DNA reads TGCGCCAGCAGCTCCCCACTAGCGGGAGGTGGAGATACGCAGTATTTT.

For the CDR3, the DNA is TGTGCCTGGAGAGGCGGGACTAGCGGGGGCCTTAGCTCCTACGAGCAGTACTTC. Protein product: CAWRGGTSGGLSSYEQYF. The gene calls are TRBV30 and TRBJ2-7; 14 positions agree with TRBD2. V trimming: 3 bases; J trimming: 0 bases; junction bases outside the gene matches: 10. The CDR3 is 18 residues long. Germline V CDR1 and CDR2: GTSNPN, SVGIG (reference sequence).

This chain uses TRBV5-6 with TRBJ2-1, with 8 bases aligning to TRBD2. V was pared by 4 bases and J by 0 bases, with 9 bases of the junction left unmatched. Germline assignment: CDR1 SGHDT and CDR2 YYEEEE. The CDR3 extends over 17 amino acids. For the CDR3, the DNA is TGTGCCAGCAGCACCACTAGCGGACGAAGCTCCTACAATGAGCAGTTCTTC. It specifies CASSTTSGRSSYNEQFF.

This sequence joins TRBV6-5 and TRBJ2-1; no reliable D call. CDR1 and CDR2 (germline): MNHEY, SVGAGI. V was pared by 0 bases and J by 2 bases, with 8 bases between. This CDR3 has 15 residues. CDR3 protein: CASSYSQLAYNEQFF. The DNA for the CDR3 is TGTGCCAGCAGTTACTCGCAGCTAGCCTACAATGAGCAGTTCTTC.